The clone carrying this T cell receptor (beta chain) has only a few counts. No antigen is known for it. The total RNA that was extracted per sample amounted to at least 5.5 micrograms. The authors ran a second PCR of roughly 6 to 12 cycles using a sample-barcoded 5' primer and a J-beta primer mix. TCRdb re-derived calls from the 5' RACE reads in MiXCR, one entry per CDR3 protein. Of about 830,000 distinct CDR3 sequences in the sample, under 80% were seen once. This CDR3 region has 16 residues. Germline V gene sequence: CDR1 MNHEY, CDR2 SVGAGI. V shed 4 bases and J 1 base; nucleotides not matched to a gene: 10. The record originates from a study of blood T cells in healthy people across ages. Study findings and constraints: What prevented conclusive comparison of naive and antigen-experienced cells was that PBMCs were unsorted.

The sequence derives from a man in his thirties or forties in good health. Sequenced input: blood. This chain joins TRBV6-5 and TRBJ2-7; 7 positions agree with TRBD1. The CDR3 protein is CASSSNRGEISYEQYF. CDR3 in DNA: TGTGCCAGCAGTTCCAACAGGGGTGAGATATCCTACGAGCAGTACTTC.